These 3 T cell receptor beta chains came from one sample sequenced in a study of blood T cell repertoires in COVID-19. Sequenced by immunoSEQ multiplex PCR; TCRdb stores in-frame clones only, minus some. The sample lists 340,000 or so clones; roughly 85% were seen once. The sample comprised PBMCs or T cells enriched from blood (not recorded which). All receptors derive from a woman between 40 and 50 years old with acute COVID-19.

The chain recombines TRBV9 with TRBJ1-3, with D hard to call. The V and J ends lost 4 bases and 2 bases respectively, with 13 bases between them. The germline gives CDR1 SGDLS, CDR2 YYNGEE. CDR3 length: 15 residues. The CDR3 protein is CASSIGPLPGNTIYF. The CDR3 DNA is TGTGCCAGCAGCATAGGGCCTCTCCCTGGAAACACCATATATTTT.

The chain links TRBV5-6 to TRBJ1-2; the D gene is possibly TRBD1 (6 bases). Germline V gene data show CDR1 as SGHDT and CDR2 as YYEEEE. This CDR3 comprises 12 residues. Trimming took off 5 bases at V and 8 bases at J, with 13 bases between the two ends. The CDR3 nucleotides are TGTGCCAGCAGGCTACAGGGCCCCGGCTACACCTTC. The encoded protein is CASRLQGPGYTF.

The V call is TRBV9, the J call TRBJ1-3; 7 bases match TRBD1. CDR1 and CDR2 (germline): SGDLS, YYNGEE. CDR3 length: 17 residues. V lost 2 bases to trimming and J lost 0 bases; unmatched junction nucleotides: 8. The CDR3 DNA sequence: TGTGCCAGCAGCGTCTCCGGGACAGAGTTCTCTGGAAACACCATATATTTT. Translated: CASSVSGTEFSGNTIYF.